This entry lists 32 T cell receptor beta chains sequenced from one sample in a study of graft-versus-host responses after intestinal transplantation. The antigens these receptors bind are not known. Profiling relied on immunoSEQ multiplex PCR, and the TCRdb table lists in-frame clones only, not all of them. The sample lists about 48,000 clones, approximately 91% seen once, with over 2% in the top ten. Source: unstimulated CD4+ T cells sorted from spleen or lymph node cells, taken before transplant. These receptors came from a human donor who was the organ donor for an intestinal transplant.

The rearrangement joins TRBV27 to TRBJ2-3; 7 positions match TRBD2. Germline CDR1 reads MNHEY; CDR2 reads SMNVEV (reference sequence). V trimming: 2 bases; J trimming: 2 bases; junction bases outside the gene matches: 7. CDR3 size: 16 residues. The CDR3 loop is CASSLGAGAPTDTQYF. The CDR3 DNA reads TGTGCCAGCAGTTTAGGTGCGGGAGCCCCCACAGATACGCAGTATTTT.

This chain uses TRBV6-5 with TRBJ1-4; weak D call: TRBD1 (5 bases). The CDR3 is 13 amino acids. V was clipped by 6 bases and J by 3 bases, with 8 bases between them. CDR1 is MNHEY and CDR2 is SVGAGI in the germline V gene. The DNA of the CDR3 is TGTGCCAGCAGAGGGACTTCTAATGAAAAACTGTTTTTT. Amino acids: CASRGTSNEKLFF.

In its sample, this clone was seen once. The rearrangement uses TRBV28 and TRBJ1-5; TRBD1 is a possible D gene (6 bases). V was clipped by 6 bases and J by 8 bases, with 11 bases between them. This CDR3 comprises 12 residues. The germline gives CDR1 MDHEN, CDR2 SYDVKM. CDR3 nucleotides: TGTGCCAGCAGAACAGGGTTAGAGCCCCAGCATTTT. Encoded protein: CASRTGLEPQHF.

The CDR3: CASTTSVSNYEQYF. DNA of the CDR3: TGTGCCAGCACGACTAGCGTTTCTAACTACGAGCAGTACTTC. The chain links TRBV28 to TRBJ2-7; 8 nucleotides match TRBD2. The germline V gene has CDR1 MDHEN and CDR2 SYDVKM. This CDR3 spans 14 amino acids. Trimming removed 7 bases from V and 3 bases from J; junction bases left unmatched: 8.

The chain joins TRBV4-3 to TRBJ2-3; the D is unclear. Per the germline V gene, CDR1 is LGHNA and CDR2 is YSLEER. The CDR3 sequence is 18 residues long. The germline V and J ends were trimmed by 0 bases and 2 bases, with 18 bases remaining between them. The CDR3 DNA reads TGCGCCAGCAGCCAAGATATGCTTAATTGGCTAGTCACAGATACGCAGTATTTT. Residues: CASSQDMLNWLVTDTQYF.

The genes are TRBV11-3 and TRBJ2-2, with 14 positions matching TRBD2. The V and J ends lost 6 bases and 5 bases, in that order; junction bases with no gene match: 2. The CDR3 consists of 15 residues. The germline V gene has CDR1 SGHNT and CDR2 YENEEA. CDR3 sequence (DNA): TGTGCCAGCAGTCGGACTAGCGGGAGGACCGGGGAGCTGTTTTTT. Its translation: CASSRTSGRTGELFF.

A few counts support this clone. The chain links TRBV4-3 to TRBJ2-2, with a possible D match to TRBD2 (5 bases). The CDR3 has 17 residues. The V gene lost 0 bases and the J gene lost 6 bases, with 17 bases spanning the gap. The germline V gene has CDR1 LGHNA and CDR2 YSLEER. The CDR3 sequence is CASSQDFGLAGAGELFF. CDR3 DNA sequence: TGCGCCAGCAGCCAAGATTTTGGGTTGGCGGGCGCCGGGGAGCTGTTTTTT.

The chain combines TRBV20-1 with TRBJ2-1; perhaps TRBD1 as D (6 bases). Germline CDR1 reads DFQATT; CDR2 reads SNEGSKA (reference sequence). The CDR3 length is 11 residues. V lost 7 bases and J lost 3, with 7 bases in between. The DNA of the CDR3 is TGCAGTGGGACAGACTACAATGAGCAGTTCTTC. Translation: CSGTDYNEQFF.

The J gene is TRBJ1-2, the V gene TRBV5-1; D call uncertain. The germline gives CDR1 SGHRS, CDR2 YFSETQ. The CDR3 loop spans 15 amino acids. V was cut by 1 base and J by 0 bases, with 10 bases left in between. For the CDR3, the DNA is TGCGCCAGCAGCTTGTCCCGAGGTTCTAACTATGGCTACACCTTC. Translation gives CASSLSRGSNYGYTF.

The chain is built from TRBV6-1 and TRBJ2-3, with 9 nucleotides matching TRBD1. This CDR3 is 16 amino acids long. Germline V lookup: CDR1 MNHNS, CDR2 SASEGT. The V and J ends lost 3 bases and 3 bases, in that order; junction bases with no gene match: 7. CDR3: CASSDPGQGLTDTQYF. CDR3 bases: TGTGCCAGCAGTGATCCGGGACAGGGACTAACAGATACGCAGTATTTT.

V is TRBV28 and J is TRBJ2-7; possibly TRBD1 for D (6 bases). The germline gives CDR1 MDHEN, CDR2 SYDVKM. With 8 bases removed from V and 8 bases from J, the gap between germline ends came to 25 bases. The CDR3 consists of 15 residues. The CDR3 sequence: CASGPPGTRGGKQYF. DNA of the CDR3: TGTGCCAGCGGACCGCCCGGGACACGAGGAGGAAAGCAGTACTTC.

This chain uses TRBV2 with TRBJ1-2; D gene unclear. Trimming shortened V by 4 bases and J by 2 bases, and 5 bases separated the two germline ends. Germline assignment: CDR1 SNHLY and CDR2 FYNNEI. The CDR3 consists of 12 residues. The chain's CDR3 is CASSGGNYGYTF. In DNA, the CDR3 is TGTGCCAGCAGTGGAGGGAACTATGGCTACACCTTC.

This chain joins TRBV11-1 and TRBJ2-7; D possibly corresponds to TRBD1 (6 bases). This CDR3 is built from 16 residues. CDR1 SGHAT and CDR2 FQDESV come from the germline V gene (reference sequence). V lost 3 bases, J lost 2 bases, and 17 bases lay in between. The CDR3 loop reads CASSLVRGDKTYEQYF. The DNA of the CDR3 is TGTGCCAGCAGCTTGGTAAGAGGGGACAAAACCTACGAGCAGTACTTC.

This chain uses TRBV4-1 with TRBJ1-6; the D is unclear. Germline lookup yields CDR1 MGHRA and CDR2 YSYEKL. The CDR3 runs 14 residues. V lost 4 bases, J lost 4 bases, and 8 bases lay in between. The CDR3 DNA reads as TGCGCCAGCAGCCCAGGACTTTATAATTCACCCCTCCACTTT. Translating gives CASSPGLYNSPLHF.

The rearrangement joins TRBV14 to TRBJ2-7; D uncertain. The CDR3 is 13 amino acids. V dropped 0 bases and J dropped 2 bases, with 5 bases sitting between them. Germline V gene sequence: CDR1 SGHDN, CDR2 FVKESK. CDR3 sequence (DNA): TGTGCCAGCAGCCAAGATACGCCCTACGAGCAGTACTTC. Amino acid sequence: CASSQDTPYEQYF.

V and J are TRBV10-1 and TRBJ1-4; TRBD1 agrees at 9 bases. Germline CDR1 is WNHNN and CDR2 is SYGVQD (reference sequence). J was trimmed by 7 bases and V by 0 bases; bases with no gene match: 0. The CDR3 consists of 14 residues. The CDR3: CASSESDRGEKLFF. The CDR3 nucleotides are TGCGCCAGCAGTGAGTCGGACAGGGGTGAAAAACTGTTTTTT.

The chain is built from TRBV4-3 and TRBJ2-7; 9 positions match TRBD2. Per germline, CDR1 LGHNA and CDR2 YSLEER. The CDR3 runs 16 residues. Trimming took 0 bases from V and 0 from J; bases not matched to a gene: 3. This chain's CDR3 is CASSQETSGLSYEQYF. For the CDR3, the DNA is TGCGCCAGCAGCCAAGAGACTAGCGGCCTCTCCTACGAGCAGTACTTC.

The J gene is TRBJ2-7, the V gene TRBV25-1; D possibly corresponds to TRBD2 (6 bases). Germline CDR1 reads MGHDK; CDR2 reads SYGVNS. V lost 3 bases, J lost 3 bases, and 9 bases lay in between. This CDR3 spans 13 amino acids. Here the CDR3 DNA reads TGTGCCAGCAGTGACGGGGGAGGCTACGAGCAGTACTTC. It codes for CASSDGGGYEQYF.

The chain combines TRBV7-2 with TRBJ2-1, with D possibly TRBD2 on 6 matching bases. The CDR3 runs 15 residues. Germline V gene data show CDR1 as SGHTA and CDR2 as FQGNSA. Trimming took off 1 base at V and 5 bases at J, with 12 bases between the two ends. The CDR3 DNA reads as TGTGCCAGCAGCTTAGTGGGACTCAACGACAATGAGCAGTTCTTC. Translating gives CASSLVGLNDNEQFF.

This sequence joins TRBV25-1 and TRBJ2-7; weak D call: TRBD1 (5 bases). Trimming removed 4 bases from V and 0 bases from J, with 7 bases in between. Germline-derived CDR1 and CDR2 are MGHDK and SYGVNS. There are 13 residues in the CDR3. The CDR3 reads CASSGTNSYEQYF. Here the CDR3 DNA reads TGTGCCAGCAGTGGGACAAACTCCTACGAGCAGTACTTC.

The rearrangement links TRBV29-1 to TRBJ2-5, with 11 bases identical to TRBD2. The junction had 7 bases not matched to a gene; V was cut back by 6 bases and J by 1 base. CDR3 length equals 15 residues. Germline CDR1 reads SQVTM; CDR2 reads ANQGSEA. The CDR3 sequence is CSVEPGLAAQETQYF. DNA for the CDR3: TGCAGCGTCGAACCGGGACTAGCGGCCCAAGAGACCCAGTACTTC. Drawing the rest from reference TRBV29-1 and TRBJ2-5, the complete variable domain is SAVISQKPSRDICQRGTSLTIQCQVDSQVTMMFWYRQQPGQSLTLIATANQGSEATYESGFVIDKFPISRPNLTFSTLTVSNMSPEDSSIYLCSVEPGLAAQETQYFGPGTRLLVL.

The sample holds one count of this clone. CDR3 in DNA: TGTGCCACCGCGACGGGAACGATAAACACCGGGGAGCTGTTTTTT. This encodes CATATGTINTGELFF. The chain is built from TRBV15 and TRBJ2-2; D perhaps matches TRBD2 (5 bases). Germline V gene sequence: CDR1 LNHNV, CDR2 YYDKDF (reference sequence). The CDR3 has 15 amino acids. V lost 8 bases and J lost 2, with 15 bases in between.

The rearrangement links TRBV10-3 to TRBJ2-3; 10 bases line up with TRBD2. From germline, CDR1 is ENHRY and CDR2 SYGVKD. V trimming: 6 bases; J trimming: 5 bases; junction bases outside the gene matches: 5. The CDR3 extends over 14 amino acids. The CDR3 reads CAIRLAGEVDTQYF. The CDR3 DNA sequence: TGTGCCATCAGGCTAGCGGGAGAGGTAGATACGCAGTATTTT.

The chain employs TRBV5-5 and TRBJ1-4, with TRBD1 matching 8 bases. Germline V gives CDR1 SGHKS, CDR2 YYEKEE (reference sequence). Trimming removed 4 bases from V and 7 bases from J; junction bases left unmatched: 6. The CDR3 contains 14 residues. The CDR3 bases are TGTGCCAGCAGCCAAACAGGGGGTTTTGAAAAACTGTTTTTT. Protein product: CASSQTGGFEKLFF. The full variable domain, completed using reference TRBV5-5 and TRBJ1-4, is DAGVTQSPTHLIKTRGQQVTLRCSPISGHKSVSWYQQVLGQGPQFIFQYYEKEERGRGNFPDRFSARQFPNYSSELNVNALLLGDSALYLCASSQTGGFEKLFFGSGTQLSVL.

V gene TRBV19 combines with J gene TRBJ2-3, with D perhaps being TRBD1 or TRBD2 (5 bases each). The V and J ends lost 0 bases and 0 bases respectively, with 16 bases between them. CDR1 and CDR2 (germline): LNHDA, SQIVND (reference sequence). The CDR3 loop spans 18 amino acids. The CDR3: CASSIDHEGWTSTDTQYF. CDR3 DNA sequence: TGTGCCAGTAGTATAGATCATGAGGGGTGGACTAGCACAGATACGCAGTATTTT. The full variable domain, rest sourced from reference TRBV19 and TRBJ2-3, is DGGITQSPKYLFRKEGQNVTLSCEQNLNHDAMYWYRQDPGQGLRLIYYSQIVNDFQKGDIAEGYSVSREKKESFPLTVTSAQKNPTAFYLCASSIDHEGWTSTDTQYFGPGTRLTVL.

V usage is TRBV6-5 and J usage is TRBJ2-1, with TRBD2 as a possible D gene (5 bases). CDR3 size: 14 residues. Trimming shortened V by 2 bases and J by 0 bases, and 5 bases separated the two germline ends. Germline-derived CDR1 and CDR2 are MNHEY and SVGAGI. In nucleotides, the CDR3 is TGTGCCAGCAGTTACGGGAGCTCCTACAATGAGCAGTTCTTC. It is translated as CASSYGSSYNEQFF.

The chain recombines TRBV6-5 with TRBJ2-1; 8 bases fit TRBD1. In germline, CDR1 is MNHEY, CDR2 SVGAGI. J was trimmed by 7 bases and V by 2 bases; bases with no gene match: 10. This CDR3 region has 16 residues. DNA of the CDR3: TGTGCCAGCAGTTACAGAGGGACAGGTCAGGGGAATGAGCAGTTCTTC. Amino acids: CASSYRGTGQGNEQFF.

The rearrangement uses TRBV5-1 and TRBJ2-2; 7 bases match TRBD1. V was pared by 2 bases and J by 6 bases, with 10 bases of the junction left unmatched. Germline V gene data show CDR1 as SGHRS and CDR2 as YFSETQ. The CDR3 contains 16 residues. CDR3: CASSFFNRGRSGELFF. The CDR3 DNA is TGCGCCAGCAGCTTTTTTAACAGGGGACGCTCCGGGGAGCTGTTTTTT.

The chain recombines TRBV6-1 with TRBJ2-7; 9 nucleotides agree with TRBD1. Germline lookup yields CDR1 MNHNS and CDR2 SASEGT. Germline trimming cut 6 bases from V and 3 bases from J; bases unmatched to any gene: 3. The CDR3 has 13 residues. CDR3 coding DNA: TGTGCCAGCAGACGGACAGGGGACTACGAGCAGTACTTC. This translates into CASRRTGDYEQYF.

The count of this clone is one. In DNA, the CDR3 is TGTGCCAGCAGTCCTAGCGGGACGAGCACAGATACGCAGTATTTT. It translates to CASSPSGTSTDTQYF. The V gene is TRBV6-5, the J gene TRBJ2-3; 9 nucleotides line up with TRBD2. The length of the CDR3 is 15 residues. Germline V gene lookup returns CDR1 MNHEY and CDR2 SVGAGI. The trim removed 5 bases at V and 0 bases at J, leaving 3 bases unmatched.

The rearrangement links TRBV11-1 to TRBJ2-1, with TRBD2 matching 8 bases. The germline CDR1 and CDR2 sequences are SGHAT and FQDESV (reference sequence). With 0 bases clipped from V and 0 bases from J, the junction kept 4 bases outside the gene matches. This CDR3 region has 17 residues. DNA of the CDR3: TGTGCCAGCAGCTTAGCGGCGGGGGGCGTCTCCTACAATGAGCAGTTCTTC. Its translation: CASSLAAGGVSYNEQFF.

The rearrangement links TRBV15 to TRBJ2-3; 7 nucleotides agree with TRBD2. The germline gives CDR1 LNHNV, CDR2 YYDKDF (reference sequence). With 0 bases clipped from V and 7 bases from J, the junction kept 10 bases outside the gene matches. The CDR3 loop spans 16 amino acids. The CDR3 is CATSRDRGGRVNTQYF. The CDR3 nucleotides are TGTGCCACCAGCAGAGATAGAGGCGGGAGAGTCAATACGCAGTATTTT.